Listed below are T cell receptor beta chains from one sample, sequenced in a study of cytomegalovirus exposure and HLA in healthy donors. The repertoire was sequenced with immunoSEQ multiplex PCR; TCRdb's copy has only in-frame clones and lacks some. Of fewer than 75,000 clones listed, 75% to 85% are singletons. Sample: PBMCs. These receptor sequences come from a man aged 25 to 40 in good health and CMV-seronegative. The CDR3 runs from the conserved cysteine through the conserved F or W. D genes are given only for firm matches. Size is stated for part of the rows, as once, few or many counts, or as a class when the clone is expanded.

.	15	TRBV4-1	TRBJ2-7	TRBD1	TGCGCCAGCAGCCATCAGGGACAGGGCTCCTACGAGCAGTACTTC	CASSHQGQGSYEQYF
.	14	TRBV7-6	TRBJ1-5	.	TGTGCCAGCAGCTTAGAGGGGGGCAATCAGCCCCAGCATTTT	CASSLEGGNQPQHF
.	19	TRBV12-5	TRBJ2-4	.	TGTGCTAGTGGTCGGTGGGGAGACGGGACACCAGTAGCCAAAAACATTCAGTACTTC	CASGRWGDGTPVAKNIQYF
.	14	TRBV11-2	TRBJ2-2	TRBD1	TGTGCCAGCAGCTCCCTCGACAGGGCCGGGGAGCTGTTTTTT	CASSSLDRAGELFF
.	14	TRBV6-1	TRBJ2-7	TRBD1	TGTGCCAGCAGTGGCACCAGGGGGTCGGGAGAGCAGTACTTC	CASSGTRGSGEQYF
few	15	TRBV6-5	TRBJ1-2	.	TGTGCCAGCAGTTACGGGGCAGGGGTCGAAGATGGCTACACCTTC	CASSYGAGVEDGYTF
.	14	TRBV28	TRBJ2-7	.	TGTGCCAGCACCCCGCCCGAGAGCCTCAGGGAGCAGTACTTC	CASTPPESLREQYF
.	13	TRBV19	TRBJ2-3	.	TGTGCCAGTAGTATAGGGGGGGAGGATACGCAGTATTTT	CASSIGGEDTQYF
.	15	TRBV10-3	TRBJ2-7	.	TGTGCCATCAGTGATACCTACAGGGTCTCCTACGAGCAGTACTTC	CAISDTYRVSYEQYF
few	15	TRBV4-3	TRBJ2-1	.	TGCGCCAGCAGCCAAGCGGGGGGCCCCTACAATGAGCAGTTCTTC	CASSQAGGPYNEQFF
.	11	TRBV30	TRBJ2-7	.	TGTGCCTGGGGCCCTGACTACGAGCAGTACTTC	CAWGPDYEQYF
.	16	TRBV5-6	TRBJ2-3	.	TGTGCCAGCAGCTTGGAATTTGGAAACCCGGGAGATACGCAGTATTTT	CASSLEFGNPGDTQYF
.	13	TRBV4-2	TRBJ2-7	.	TGTGCCAGCAGCCAAGTTGACAGTTACGAGCAGTACTTC	CASSQVDSYEQYF
once	14	TRBV7-9	TRBJ2-4	.	TGTGCCAGCAGCTTACCGTTAAACAGAAACATTCAGTACTTC	CASSLPLNRNIQYF
.	14	TRBV6-4	TRBJ2-3	.	TGTGCCAGCAGTGACCACTCGGGCACAGATACGCAGTATTTT	CASSDHSGTDTQYF
.	17	TRBV7-2	TRBJ2-5	TRBD2	TGTGCCAGCAGCTTAGGACTAGCGGGAGGGTCACAAGAGACCCAGTACTTC	CASSLGLAGGSQETQYF
few	16	TRBV2	TRBJ2-6	TRBD1	TGTGCCAGCAAGGGGGCAGGAAACTCTGGGGCCAACGTCCTGACTTTC	CASKGAGNSGANVLTF
.	16	TRBV2	TRBJ2-3	TRBD2	TGTGCCAGCAGCCTCGGACAAAGCGGGGCCGGTGATACGCAGTATTTT	CASSLGQSGAGDTQYF
.	16	TRBV15	TRBJ2-3	.	TGTGCCACCAGCAGAGATAGAGGTACTAGCACAGATACGCAGTATTTT	CATSRDRGTSTDTQYF
.	15	TRBV7-9	TRBJ2-7	.	TGTTCCAGCAGCTTAGACGGGGGTGGACGGTACGAGCAGTACTTC	CSSSLDGGGRYEQYF
.	15	TRBV6-1	TRBJ2-7	TRBD1	TGTGCCAGCAGTGAATCTAGGGGGCACCCCTACGAGCAGTACTTC	CASSESRGHPYEQYF
.	13	TRBV7-2	TRBJ1-2	.	TGTGCCAGCAGCTTTGCAGGGGATTATGGCTACACCTTC	CASSFAGDYGYTF
.	15	TRBV5-1	TRBJ1-3	.	TGCGCCAGTCGGGGGGGTCTAGAGGCTGGAAACACCATATATTTT	CASRGGLEAGNTIYF
.	16	TRBV5-1	TRBJ2-1	TRBD2	TGCGCCAGCAGCTTACTAGCGGGAGGCCTACACAATGAGCAGTTCTTC	CASSLLAGGLHNEQFF
.	16	TRBV27	TRBJ2-2	TRBD2	TGTGCCAGCAGTTCTCAAGCGGGGGGACTCACCGGGGAGCTGTTTTTT	CASSSQAGGLTGELFF
.	14	TRBV10-3	TRBJ2-7	TRBD2	TGTGCCATCAGCCCGGGCGGGAGGGCCTCCGAGCAGTACTTC	CAISPGGRASEQYF
.	15	TRBV27	TRBJ2-1	TRBD1	TGTGCCAGCAGCCCTATCGGGACAGGCACAGAAGGGCAGTTCTTC	CASSPIGTGTEGQFF
.	14	TRBV11-2	TRBJ2-3	TRBD1	TGTGCCAGCACCTCCCCCCGACAGGGTCATACGCAGTATTTT	CASTSPRQGHTQYF
few	14	TRBV7-2	TRBJ2-1	TRBD2	TGTGCCAGCAGCTTACAGCGGGGGGACAATGAGCAGTTCTTC	CASSLQRGDNEQFF
.	14	TRBV7-2	TRBJ2-1	TRBD1	TGTGCCAGCAGCTCGACAGGGGGGAGGAATGAGCAGTTCTTC	CASSSTGGRNEQFF
.	15	TRBV11-2	TRBJ1-3	.	TGTGCCAGCAGCTTAGAGGGTACGGGAGGAAACACCATATATTTT	CASSLEGTGGNTIYF
.	13	TRBV19	TRBJ2-3	.	TGTGCCAGTACAGGGGGGTGGACAGATACGCAGTATTTT	CASTGGWTDTQYF
.	15	TRBV10-3	TRBJ2-7	TRBD1	TGTGCCATCAGTGAGGAGGGACAGGGCTCCTACGAGCAGTACTTC	CAISEEGQGSYEQYF
once	14	TRBV7-2	TRBJ1-2	TRBD1	TGTGCCAGCAGCCCCCGGGCAGGGGGCTATGGCTACACCTTC	CASSPRAGGYGYTF
.	15	TRBV15	TRBJ1-5	.	TGTGCCACCAGCAGAGCTGGGAGAGACAATCAGCCCCAGCATTTT	CATSRAGRDNQPQHF
.	15	TRBV11-3	TRBJ2-6	.	TGTGCCAGCAGCAGTAGGGGTGCTGGGGCCAACGTCCTGACTTTC	CASSSRGAGANVLTF
.	13	TRBV7-9	TRBJ1-2	TRBD1	TGTGCCAGCAGCCTACAGGGGAACTATGGCTACACCTTC	CASSLQGNYGYTF
once	15	TRBV5-4	TRBJ2-7	TRBD1	TGTGCCAGCAGCAACCGGGACAGGGCAACCTACGAGCAGTACTTC	CASSNRDRATYEQYF
.	15	TRBV11-2	TRBJ2-7	TRBD2	TGTGCCAGCAGCTTCCGGCGGGGGGATCCCTACGAGCAGTACTTC	CASSFRRGDPYEQYF
.	15	TRBV2	TRBJ2-7	.	TGTGCCAGCAGTGCCAGGAGGGGGGGCTCCTACGAGCAGTACTTC	CASSARRGGSYEQYF
.	15	TRBV6-5	TRBJ2-7	.	TGTGCCAGCAGTTACTCAAGGACTACCACCTACGAGCAGTACTTC	CASSYSRTTTYEQYF
.	12	TRBV14	TRBJ2-7	.	TGTGCCAGCAGTCTCCCTATTGGCGAGCAGTACTTC	CASSLPIGEQYF
.	13	TRBV6-1	TRBJ2-7	TRBD1	TGTGCCAGCGGGGGACAGGAGCCCTACGAGCAGTACTTC	CASGGQEPYEQYF
once	14	TRBV11-3	TRBJ2-1	.	TGTGCCAGCAGCTTAGATGGGGGAGGAGGTGAGCAGTTCTTC	CASSLDGGGGEQFF
.	14	TRBV6-5	TRBJ2-5	.	TGTGCCAGCAGCGAACTAGCTCTACAAGAGACCCAGTACTTC	CASSELALQETQYF
.	15	TRBV5-6	TRBJ2-5	.	TGTGCCAGCAGCTTGATAACCACGGGGGTAGAGACCCAGTACTTC	CASSLITTGVETQYF
few	16	TRBV7-9	TRBJ1-3	.	TGTGCCAGCAGCCCACCGGTCTCGGGAGGTGGAAACACCATATATTTT	CASSPPVSGGGNTIYF
.	14	TRBV9	TRBJ1-4	TRBD1	TGTGCCAGCACCGCGACAGGGTCGAATGAAAAACTGTTTTTT	CASTATGSNEKLFF
.	13	TRBV27	TRBJ1-2	.	TGTGCCAGCAGTCCGCAGGGGAACTATGGCTACACCTTC	CASSPQGNYGYTF
.	18	TRBV7-6	TRBJ2-1	TRBD2	TGTGCCAGCAGCTTAGGGGGCGTTGCGGGGGGGCCTAGGGATGAGCAGTTCTTC	CASSLGGVAGGPRDEQFF
few	15	TRBV6-1	TRBJ1-2	TRBD1	TGTGCCAGCAGTACCCGGACAGGGAGGGCCTATGGCTACACCTTC	CASSTRTGRAYGYTF
.	17	TRBV4-2	TRBJ2-1	TRBD2	TGTGCCAGCAGCCCAAGACTAGCGCCTAGCTCCTACAATGAGCAGTTCTTC	CASSPRLAPSSYNEQFF
.	15	TRBV7-2	TRBJ1-5	TRBD1	TGTGCCAGCAGCTCGGGACAGGGATTCAGTCAGCCCCAGCATTTT	CASSSGQGFSQPQHF
once	15	TRBV9	TRBJ2-3	TRBD1	TGTGCCAGCAGCGTAGGGGACAGAAGCACAGATACGCAGTATTTT	CASSVGDRSTDTQYF
.	11	TRBV10-3	TRBJ2-7	.	TGTGCCACCTCTAGCGCGGACGAGCAGTACTTC	CATSSADEQYF
.	15	TRBV9	TRBJ2-3	TRBD2	TGTGCCAGCAGCGTTGTCGGGGGGAGCACAGATACGCAGTATTTT	CASSVVGGSTDTQYF
.	12	TRBV4-3	TRBJ2-1	.	TGCGCCAGCAGCCAGGGCGTCAATGAGCAGTTCTTC	CASSQGVNEQFF
.	13	TRBV14	TRBJ2-3	.	TGTGCCAGCAGCCAAGCAGGTGTGGGTACGCAGTATTTT	CASSQAGVGTQYF
.	17	TRBV7-2	TRBJ1-5	TRBD1	TGTGCCAGCAGCTTAACCGGGACAGGGGGCTGGAATCAGCCCCAGCATTTT	CASSLTGTGGWNQPQHF
.	13	TRBV5-5	TRBJ2-5	.	TGTGCCAGCTCCACCGCAGGGCGAGAGACCCAGTACTTC	CASSTAGRETQYF